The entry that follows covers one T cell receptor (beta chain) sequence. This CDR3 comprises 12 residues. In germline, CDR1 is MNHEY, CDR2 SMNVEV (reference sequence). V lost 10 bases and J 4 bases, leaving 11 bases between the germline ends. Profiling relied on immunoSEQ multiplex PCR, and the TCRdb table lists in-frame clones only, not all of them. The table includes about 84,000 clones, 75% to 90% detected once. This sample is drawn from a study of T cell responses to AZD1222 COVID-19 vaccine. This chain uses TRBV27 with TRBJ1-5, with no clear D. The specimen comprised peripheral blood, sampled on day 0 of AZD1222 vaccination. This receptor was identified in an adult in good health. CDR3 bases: TGTGCCACCAAGACGGGGAATCAGCCCCAGCATTTT. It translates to CATKTGNQPQHF.